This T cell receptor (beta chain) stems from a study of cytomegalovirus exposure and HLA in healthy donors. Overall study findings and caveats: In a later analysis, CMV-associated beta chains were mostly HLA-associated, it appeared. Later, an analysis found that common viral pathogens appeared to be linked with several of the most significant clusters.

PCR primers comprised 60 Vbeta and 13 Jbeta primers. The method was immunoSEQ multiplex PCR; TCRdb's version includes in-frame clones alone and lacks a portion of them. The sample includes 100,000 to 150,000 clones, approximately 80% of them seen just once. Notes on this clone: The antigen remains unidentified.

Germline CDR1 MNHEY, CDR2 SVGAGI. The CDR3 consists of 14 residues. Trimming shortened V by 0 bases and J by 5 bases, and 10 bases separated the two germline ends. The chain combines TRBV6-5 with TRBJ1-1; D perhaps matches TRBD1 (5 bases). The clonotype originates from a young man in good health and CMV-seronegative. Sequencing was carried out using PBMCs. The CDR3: CASSYSSPGTEAFF. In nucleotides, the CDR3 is TGTGCCAGCAGTTACTCGTCTCCAGGGACTGAAGCTTTCTTT.